These T cell receptor beta chains were read from a single sample in a study of cytomegalovirus exposure and HLA in healthy donors. Assay used: immunoSEQ multiplex PCR; TCRdb lists only in-frame clones, some missing. This repertoire shows around 100,000 clones, over 70% found once; its top ten account for 4%. The material sequenced was PBMCs. The source is a man over 45 in good health and CMV-seropositive. The CDR3 runs from the conserved cysteine through the conserved F or W. The order of the fields is V gene, D gene, J gene, clone size, CDR3 DNA, CDR3 protein. A D gene is named only where the DNA matches it firmly. Some rows mark clone size as missing; the rest say once, few, many or name a class of expanded clone.

V gene: TRBV4-2; D gene: .; J gene: TRBJ2-2; clone size: .; CDR3 DNA: TGTGCCAGCAGCCAGGGGGCGGGGGCGAACACCGGGGAGCTGTTTTTT; CDR3 protein: CASSQGAGANTGELFF
V gene: TRBV5-1; D gene: TRBD2; J gene: TRBJ2-3; clone size: once; CDR3 DNA: TGCGCCAGCAGCCAGGGGACTAGCGGGAGGGATACGCAGTATTTT; CDR3 protein: CASSQGTSGRDTQYF
V gene: TRBV5-1; D gene: .; J gene: TRBJ2-7; clone size: few; CDR3 DNA: TGCGCCAGCAGCTTGGCAGGGTCCTACGAGCAGTACTTC; CDR3 protein: CASSLAGSYEQYF
V gene: TRBV2; D gene: .; J gene: TRBJ2-3; clone size: .; CDR3 DNA: TGTGCCAGCAGCCTGCAGGATACGCAGTATTTT; CDR3 protein: CASSLQDTQYF
V gene: TRBV7-7; D gene: .; J gene: TRBJ2-3; clone size: .; CDR3 DNA: TGTGCCAGCAGCGTAATAGCGGGCACAGATACGCAGTATTTT; CDR3 protein: CASSVIAGTDTQYF
V gene: TRBV21-1; D gene: .; J gene: TRBJ1-5; clone size: .; CDR3 DNA: TGTGCCACAAAACAGGGGCTAAGCAATCAGCCCCAGCATTTT; CDR3 protein: CATKQGLSNQPQHF
V gene: TRBV28; D gene: TRBD2; J gene: TRBJ2-1; clone size: .; CDR3 DNA: TGTGCCAGCAGTTTACGATCCGGACTAGCGGGAGCCTACAATGAGCAGTTCTTC; CDR3 protein: CASSLRSGLAGAYNEQFF
V gene: TRBV14; D gene: TRBD2; J gene: TRBJ2-2; clone size: .; CDR3 DNA: TGTGCCAGCAGCCAAGCTAGCGGGAGGGTTGCCGGGGAGCTGTTTTTT; CDR3 protein: CASSQASGRVAGELFF
V gene: TRBV7-2; D gene: TRBD1; J gene: TRBJ2-2; clone size: .; CDR3 DNA: TGTGCCAGCAGCTCTTACAGGGGGCTCACCGGGGAGCTGTTTTTT; CDR3 protein: CASSSYRGLTGELFF
V gene: TRBV30; D gene: .; J gene: TRBJ1-2; clone size: .; CDR3 DNA: TGTGCCTGGGTCCCAACAGGAAGCTATGGCTACACCTTC; CDR3 protein: CAWVPTGSYGYTF
V gene: TRBV27; D gene: .; J gene: TRBJ2-7; clone size: .; CDR3 DNA: TGTGCCAGCATAGGCCCGGACTGGGGTCAACACGAGCAGTACTTC; CDR3 protein: CASIGPDWGQHEQYF
V gene: TRBV18; D gene: TRBD2; J gene: TRBJ2-7; clone size: once; CDR3 DNA: TGTGCCAGCTCACCACCTGCGGGAGGGCCCTACGAGCAGTACTTC; CDR3 protein: CASSPPAGGPYEQYF
V gene: TRBV25-1; D gene: TRBD1; J gene: TRBJ1-2; clone size: few; CDR3 DNA: TGTGCCAGCAGTGCTTTGGGACAGCTCTATGGCTACACCTTC; CDR3 protein: CASSALGQLYGYTF
V gene: TRBV29-1; D gene: TRBD2; J gene: TRBJ2-1; clone size: .; CDR3 DNA: TGCAGCGTTTCCGGGACTAGCGGGAGGGCTAGGTACAATGAGCAGTTCTTC; CDR3 protein: CSVSGTSGRARYNEQFF
V gene: TRBV9; D gene: .; J gene: TRBJ1-1; clone size: .; CDR3 DNA: TGTGCCAGCTCCTCAGGTGGGGGCGGGACTGAAGCTTTCTTT; CDR3 protein: CASSSGGGGTEAFF
V gene: TRBV10-2; D gene: TRBD1; J gene: TRBJ1-5; clone size: .; CDR3 DNA: TGCGCCAGCAGTGAACAGGGGGGGGGTCAGCCCCAGCATTTT; CDR3 protein: CASSEQGGGQPQHF
V gene: TRBV15; D gene: TRBD2; J gene: TRBJ2-1; clone size: .; CDR3 DNA: TGTGCCACCAGCAGAGATCGAGCGGGAGGGCTCAATGAGCAGTTCTTC; CDR3 protein: CATSRDRAGGLNEQFF
V gene: TRBV7-2; D gene: .; J gene: TRBJ2-7; clone size: .; CDR3 DNA: TGTGCCAGCAGCTTAGCGGGAGGAGTGACCTACGAGCAGTACTTC; CDR3 protein: CASSLAGGVTYEQYF
V gene: TRBV13; D gene: TRBD2; J gene: TRBJ2-7; clone size: .; CDR3 DNA: TGTGCCAGCAGCTTAGGGTTCCTAGCGGGAGGGCCTTCTTCCTACGAGCAGTACTTC; CDR3 protein: CASSLGFLAGGPSSYEQYF
V gene: TRBV6-5; D gene: .; J gene: TRBJ2-5; clone size: .; CDR3 DNA: TGTGCCAGCAGTACGCCAGGGGTGACGGAGACCCAGTACTTC; CDR3 protein: CASSTPGVTETQYF
V gene: TRBV5-1; D gene: .; J gene: TRBJ1-1; clone size: .; CDR3 DNA: TGCGCCAGCAGCACAGAAAGGGGGTTTGAAGCTTTCTTT; CDR3 protein: CASSTERGFEAFF
V gene: TRBV7-2; D gene: .; J gene: TRBJ2-1; clone size: .; CDR3 DNA: TGTGCCAGCAGCGAAGCTTTGAACAATGAGCAGTTCTTC; CDR3 protein: CASSEALNNEQFF
V gene: TRBV27; D gene: .; J gene: TRBJ1-2; clone size: .; CDR3 DNA: TGTGCCAGCAGCTCGCGGAGGGGTAACTATCTTGGCTACACCTTC; CDR3 protein: CASSSRRGNYLGYTF
V gene: TRBV7-8; D gene: TRBD2; J gene: TRBJ2-1; clone size: .; CDR3 DNA: TGTGCCAGCAGCCTCCGGGTAGCGGGAGGGCCTACGGTCTACAATGAGCAGTTCTTC; CDR3 protein: CASSLRVAGGPTVYNEQFF
V gene: TRBV6-1; D gene: .; J gene: TRBJ2-1; clone size: .; CDR3 DNA: TGTGCCAGCAGGAAGGAGGGGGCTAATGAGCAGTTCTTC; CDR3 protein: CASRKEGANEQFF
V gene: TRBV29-1; D gene: TRBD2; J gene: TRBJ2-3; clone size: once; CDR3 DNA: TGCAGCGTTGACCTACTAGCGGGAGGTCCCCTCTCCCTTGGAGATACGCAGTATTTT; CDR3 protein: CSVDLLAGGPLSLGDTQYF
V gene: TRBV27; D gene: .; J gene: TRBJ2-1; clone size: once; CDR3 DNA: TGTGCCAGCAGTTTATCTTCATACAATGAGCAGTTCTTC; CDR3 protein: CASSLSSYNEQFF
V gene: TRBV9; D gene: TRBD1; J gene: TRBJ1-3; clone size: .; CDR3 DNA: TGTGCCAGCAGCACCCATCCCGTAAGCCAGGGGGTCGGAAACACCATATATTTT; CDR3 protein: CASSTHPVSQGVGNTIYF
V gene: TRBV30; D gene: TRBD2; J gene: TRBJ2-5; clone size: .; CDR3 DNA: TGTGCCTCCAAGGGGGGCGGGAGGGCCAGGGAGACCCAGTACTTC; CDR3 protein: CASKGGGRARETQYF
V gene: TRBV7-6; D gene: TRBD1; J gene: TRBJ2-2; clone size: .; CDR3 DNA: TGTGCCAGCAGCTACAGGGCGGGACAGGGGGCGCGACATGGCGGGGAGCTGTTTTTT; CDR3 protein: CASSYRAGQGARHGGELFF
V gene: TRBV29-1; D gene: .; J gene: TRBJ1-1; clone size: .; CDR3 DNA: TGCAGCACTATCAAGCAAATCAACACTGAAGCTTTCTTT; CDR3 protein: CSTIKQINTEAFF
V gene: TRBV15; D gene: .; J gene: TRBJ1-4; clone size: .; CDR3 DNA: TGTGCCACCAGCGGACTACAGACAACTAATGAAAAACTGTTTTTT; CDR3 protein: CATSGLQTTNEKLFF
V gene: TRBV19; D gene: TRBD1; J gene: TRBJ2-7; clone size: .; CDR3 DNA: TGTGCCAGCGCTTCTGGACAGGGCCCCTACGAGCAGTACTTC; CDR3 protein: CASASGQGPYEQYF
V gene: TRBV5-4; D gene: TRBD1; J gene: TRBJ2-5; clone size: .; CDR3 DNA: TGTGCCAGCAGCCTACAGGGGGCAGGTAAAGAGACCCAGTACTTC; CDR3 protein: CASSLQGAGKETQYF
V gene: TRBV6-5; D gene: TRBD1; J gene: TRBJ2-5; clone size: .; CDR3 DNA: TGTGCCAGCAGTTGGACAGGTGGTCAAGAGACCCAGTACTTC; CDR3 protein: CASSWTGGQETQYF
V gene: TRBV29-1; D gene: TRBD1; J gene: TRBJ1-1; clone size: .; CDR3 DNA: TGCAGCGCTAACAGGGGGCAGAACACTGAAGCTTTCTTT; CDR3 protein: CSANRGQNTEAFF
V gene: TRBV25-1; D gene: .; J gene: TRBJ2-7; clone size: few; CDR3 DNA: TGTGCCAGCAGTGAATACGACAGACCCCACCCCGGCGAGCAGTACTTC; CDR3 protein: CASSEYDRPHPGEQYF
V gene: TRBV5-4; D gene: .; J gene: TRBJ2-1; clone size: .; CDR3 DNA: TGTGCCAGCAGCTCCATACTAGACGATGAGCAGTTCTTC; CDR3 protein: CASSSILDDEQFF
V gene: TRBV4-1; D gene: .; J gene: TRBJ1-4; clone size: once; CDR3 DNA: TGCGCCAGCAGCCAGCCGGGGTTCGGTGAAAAACTGTTTTTT; CDR3 protein: CASSQPGFGEKLFF
V gene: TRBV7-9; D gene: TRBD2; J gene: TRBJ2-7; clone size: once; CDR3 DNA: TGTGCCAGCAGCCCATGGACCCCCTCTCCGGGAGGACCCGAGCAGTACTTC; CDR3 protein: CASSPWTPSPGGPEQYF
V gene: TRBV5-3; D gene: TRBD1; J gene: TRBJ2-7; clone size: few; CDR3 DNA: TGTGCCAGAAGCCAGGGACAGGCCGACGCGTCCTACGAGCAGTACTTC; CDR3 protein: CARSQGQADASYEQYF